This entry lists 19 T cell receptor beta chains sequenced from one sample in a study of cytomegalovirus exposure and HLA in healthy donors. 13 Jbeta primers and 60 Vbeta primers were used for the PCR. The table came from immunoSEQ multiplex PCR; TCRdb's copy has only in-frame clones and leaves some out. The sample has fewer than 80,000 clones, about 74% seen once. The sequenced material came from PBMCs. The source of these receptors is a woman aged 55-70 years in good health and CMV-seropositive.

V and J are TRBV6-1 and TRBJ1-2; perhaps TRBD1 as D (5 bases). V was cut by 7 bases and J by 6 bases, with 12 bases left in between. The germline gives CDR1 MNHNS, CDR2 SASEGT. The CDR3 runs to 12 residues. The CDR3 is CASNDSLDGYTF. CDR3 nucleotide sequence: TGTGCCAGCAACGACAGCCTGGATGGCTACACCTTC.

This clone was counted only a few times. The chain has TRBV2 and TRBJ1-5; 7 bases agree with TRBD1. This CDR3 has 15 residues. V shed 3 bases and J 2 bases; nucleotides not matched to a gene: 4. Germline V lookup: CDR1 SNHLY, CDR2 FYNNEI. DNA of the CDR3: TGTGCCAGCAGTGATCGCACAGGGGGCAATCAGCCCCAGCATTTT. Translating it yields CASSDRTGGNQPQHF.

The V gene is TRBV6-6, the J gene TRBJ2-3; 9 nucleotides line up with TRBD2. V shed 8 bases and J 3 bases; nucleotides not matched to a gene: 3. The CDR3 is 13 residues long. Germline CDR1 reads MNHNY; CDR2 reads SVGAGI (reference sequence). The CDR3 sequence is CASCGGATDTQYF. CDR3 nucleotides: TGTGCCAGCTGCGGGGGGGCGACAGATACGCAGTATTTT.

The genes are TRBV6-5 and TRBJ1-6, with TRBD1 matching over 7 bases. The germline V gene encodes CDR1 MNHEY and CDR2 SVGAGI. J gave up 2 bases and V 11 bases, and 6 bases lay outside the gene matches. The CDR3 has 14 residues. The CDR3 is CAPQGTTYNSPLHF. CDR3 bases: TGTGCCCCACAGGGGACCACCTATAATTCACCCCTCCACTTT.

This chain joins TRBV5-1 and TRBJ2-5; TRBD2 matches 11 bases. The CDR3 covers 16 residues. Germline values: CDR1 SGHRS, CDR2 YFSETQ. Trimming removed 1 base from V and 4 bases from J; junction bases left unmatched: 6. The CDR3 protein is CASSLWGTSGTETQYF. CDR3 nucleotide sequence: TGCGCCAGCAGCTTGTGGGGGACTAGCGGAACAGAGACCCAGTACTTC.

This clone was recorded a few times. This sequence joins TRBV19 and TRBJ2-3, with TRBD2 identical over 8 bases. The CDR3 totals 15 residues. CDR1 is LNHDA, CDR2 SQIVND, per germline (reference sequence). After removal of 5 bases from V and 2 bases from J, the junction contained 6 bases not matched to a gene. DNA of the CDR3: TGTGCCAGTAGTCAAACTAGCGGCACCACAGATACGCAGTATTTT. As protein: CASSQTSGTTDTQYF.

The sample holds a few counts of this clone. The chain has TRBV4-1 and TRBJ1-5; 7 positions match TRBD1. This CDR3 contains 15 residues. V gave up 3 bases and J gave up 0 bases; unmatched junction bases: 2. Germline V gene lookup returns CDR1 MGHRA and CDR2 YSYEKL. CDR3 coding DNA: TGCGCCAGCAGCCAGGGGACAGTTAGCAATCAGCCCCAGCATTTT. This translates into CASSQGTVSNQPQHF.

The chain combines TRBV5-1 with TRBJ2-3; 10 nucleotides agree with TRBD1. Germline V lookup: CDR1 SGHRS, CDR2 YFSETQ. Unmatched junction bases numbered 6, after V lost 2 bases and J lost 0 bases. This CDR3 is 17 amino acids long. This chain's CDR3 is CASSFTGTGVSTDTQYF. As DNA, the CDR3 is TGCGCCAGCAGCTTCACGGGGACAGGGGTTAGCACAGATACGCAGTATTTT.

This chain uses TRBV2 with TRBJ2-7; 12 nucleotides line up with TRBD2. V shed 5 bases, J shed 3 bases, and the junction held 5 bases outside the gene matches. CDR1 is SNHLY, CDR2 FYNNEI, per germline. This CDR3 has 15 residues. As DNA, the CDR3 is TGTGCCAGCAGTCCTAAGACTAGCGGGAGCTACGAGCAGTACTTC. Its translation is CASSPKTSGSYEQYF.

The rearrangement links TRBV30 to TRBJ2-7, with 8 bases matching TRBD1. CDR3 length: 15 amino acids. From germline, CDR1 is GTSNPN and CDR2 SVGIG (reference sequence). V dropped 2 bases and J dropped 4; count of bases not matched to a gene: 10. Written as DNA, the CDR3 is TGTGCCTGGAGTAGGCGGACAGGGAAAATTTACGAGCAGTACTTC. Translating gives CAWSRRTGKIYEQYF.

The table lists this clone with a few counts. The genes are TRBV6-1 and TRBJ1-1; 9 bases are shared with TRBD1. Germline V gene sequence: CDR1 MNHNS, CDR2 SASEGT. The ends lost 2 bases at V and 1 base at J; junction bases unmatched: 2. This CDR3 has 15 residues. CDR3 sequence (DNA): TGTGCCAGCAGTGAACCGGGACAGGGGAACACTGAAGCTTTCTTT. It encodes CASSEPGQGNTEAFF.

This clone showed up just once. The chain carries TRBV2 and TRBJ2-1, with 8 bases lining up with TRBD1. Germline CDR1 and CDR2: SNHLY and FYNNEI. The CDR3 sequence is 14 residues long. Losses at the gene ends were 7 bases for V and 8 bases for J; bases not matched to a gene: 10. As DNA, the CDR3 is TGTGCCAGCACCGGACAGGGTGTAGGCGATGAGCAGTTCTTC. This sequence encodes CASTGQGVGDEQFF.

This rearrangement joins TRBV5-4 to TRBJ1-2; D is ambiguous. CDR3 length: 13 residues. Trimming took off 0 bases at V and 3 bases at J, with 6 bases between the two ends. The germline V gene encodes CDR1 SGHNT and CDR2 YYREEE (reference sequence). The CDR3: CASSLVGDYGYTF. The CDR3 DNA is TGTGCCAGCAGCTTGGTCGGTGACTATGGCTACACCTTC.

The chain combines TRBV7-9 with TRBJ1-1, with 10 bases lining up with TRBD1. Germline-derived CDR1 and CDR2 are SEHNR and FQNEAQ (reference sequence). V lost 4 bases to trimming and J lost 11 bases; unmatched junction nucleotides: 4. The CDR3 has 12 residues. The CDR3 here is CASSYGTGVAFF. The CDR3 DNA reads TGTGCCAGCAGCTATGGGACAGGGGTGGCTTTCTTT.

The chain combines TRBV5-4 with TRBJ2-7; 9 bases align to TRBD1. Germline CDR1 and CDR2: SGHNT and YYREEE (reference sequence). CDR3 size: 15 residues. V dropped 3 bases and J dropped 3; count of bases not matched to a gene: 7. The CDR3 bases are TGTGCCAGCAGCTCCCGGGACAGGGACTTCTACGAGCAGTACTTC. Translating it yields CASSSRDRDFYEQYF. Full variable domain (outside the CDR3, taken from reference TRBV5-4 and TRBJ2-7): ETGVTQSPTHLIKTRGQQVTLRCSSQSGHNTVSWYQQALGQGPQFIFQYYREEENGRGNFPPRFSGLQFPNYSSELNVNALELDDSALYLCASSSRDRDFYEQYFGPGTRLTVT.

V gene TRBV25-1 combines with J gene TRBJ2-7; 12 bases match TRBD2. The CDR3 has 15 residues. V was clipped by 4 bases and J by 4 bases; unmatched bases: 5. CDR1 is MGHDK, CDR2 SYGVNS, per germline. The CDR3 protein is CASSAGLAGPYEQYF. Here the CDR3 DNA reads TGTGCCAGCAGTGCCGGACTAGCGGGACCATACGAGCAGTACTTC.

This clone was observed a few times. The chain uses TRBV6-1 and TRBJ2-7, with a tentative D call TRBD1 (6 bases). The CDR3 covers 13 residues. Looked up from germline, CDR1 is MNHNS and CDR2 is SASEGT. Trimming took off 4 bases at V and 3 bases at J, with 10 bases between the two ends. As DNA, the CDR3 is TGTGCCAGCAGTGTCAAACAGGGCTACGAGCAGTACTTC. Translating it yields CASSVKQGYEQYF.

The chain links TRBV15 to TRBJ1-2; D ambiguous. The V end lost 2 bases, the J end lost 0 bases, and 22 bases lay between the germline ends. The CDR3 spans 19 residues. CDR1 is LNHNV, CDR2 YYDKDF, per germline (reference sequence). The chain's CDR3 is CATSRLMGGSESTNYGYTF. The CDR3 nucleotides are TGTGCCACCAGCAGATTGATGGGTGGCAGCGAATCCACTAACTATGGCTACACCTTC. The entire variable domain, with the rest obtained from reference TRBV15 and TRBJ1-2, is as follows: DAMVIQNPRYQVTQFGKPVTLSCSQTLNHNVMYWYQQKSSQAPKLLFHYYDKDFNNEADTPDNFQSRRPNTSFCFLDIRSPGLGDTAMYLCATSRLMGGSESTNYGYTFGSGTRLTVV.

This clone was observed once. The chain has TRBV5-6 and TRBJ1-6; 7 bases fit TRBD1. This CDR3 contains 14 residues. CDR1 and CDR2 from the germline V gene are SGHDT and YYEEEE. V lost 4 bases, J lost 6 bases, and 4 bases stayed unmatched. CDR3 DNA: TGTGCCAGCAGCAACAGGGGAGGTAATTCACCCCTCCACTTT. Translated: CASSNRGGNSPLHF.